A single TCR beta chain is shown here with its context. This receptor's antigen is unknown. The run used an Illumina HiSeq 2000. The TCR beta cDNA libraries were made using 5'RACE template switching, a step that added both a universal primer site and unique molecular identifiers. Priming for cDNA synthesis came from the TCR beta constant segment, and two successive PCR amplification steps followed. Concerning the study's data processing: Reads were demultiplexed and grouped by UMI with MIGEC, and clonotypes were assembled and quantified with MiTCR. To remove erroneous sequences, TCR cDNA sequences were retained only when supported by two or more reads. The tcR package was used for downstream repertoire analysis, and clonotypes were matched across fractions by CDR3 nucleotide sequence plus V segment. VDJmatch was used to annotate antigen specificity against VDJdb, with one amino acid substitution in CDR3 allowed. The reads, reprocessed by TCRdb, yield one row per CDR3 protein sequence and no DNA. These V and J calls derive from TCRdb rather than the authors' analysis. The sample table holds approximately 460,000 distinct CDR3 sequences. The ten largest clonotypes hold 6% to 8% of the sample.

The CDR3, from cysteine to phenylalanine, totals 15 residues. Only the protein is on record. The germline V gene supplies CDR1 ENHRY and CDR2 SYGVKD. These data originate in a study of T cells expressing NK-cell markers (TCRdb year 2020). About the full investigation: In sorted CD3+CD56+NKG2C+, CD3+CD56+NKG2C- and CD3+CD56-NKG2C+ T-cell subsets from roughly 8 donors, TCR beta-chain repertoires were profiled. Illumina HiSeq 2000/2500, MiSeq or NextSeq was used to sequence libraries as 2 x 150 bp reads. All eight donors whose samples were sequenced were randomly selected healthy volunteers, three of them men and five women. Among the eight sequenced donors, only one was HCMV-seronegative, while the other seven were HCMV-seropositive.

HCMV-specific IgG was detected in serum with a commercial ELISA kit to determine HCMV serostatus. Ficoll density gradient centrifugation was used to isolate peripheral blood mononuclear cells from blood. Study-wide conclusions, independent of this receptor: Whether the expanded NKG2C-expressing T cell clones were specific for HCMV antigens was left unclear. Those dominant clonotypes were again the most abundant among CD3+CD56-NKG2C+ cells in several donors, at about 28.3-65%. For six donors, the dominant CD3+CD56+NKG2C+ clonotypes were among the top 10 CD8+ clonotypes and accounted for roughly 1.0-8% of CD8+ T cells.

Rearrangement joined TRBV10-3 to TRBJ2-1. The sample consisted of blood T cells: a sorted CD56 or NKG2C T cell subset, CD4+ or CD8+ T cells, or bulk PBMC T cells (not recorded which). This receptor was obtained from a woman between 18 and 70 years old in good health. CDR3 protein: CAISEAGAAYNEQFF.